This T cell receptor (beta chain) is drawn from a study of blood T cell repertoires in COVID-19. Background on the study: Sources were T cells, B-cell-depleted T cells, or PBMCs; the material itself was cDNA or gDNA.

The method was immunoSEQ multiplex PCR; TCRdb's version includes in-frame clones alone and lacks a portion of them. The sample shows fewer than 350,000 clones, roughly 90% of them seen only once. Those who participated ranged in age from roughly 18 to 90 years and resided in 20 to 30 US areas. Assignments of participants to cohorts depended upon their own reported clinical history. Donors in Cohort 3 counted as recovered after two negative PCRs, clearance, or symptom resolution. The CDR3 contains 14 residues. V was shortened by 1 base and J by 4 bases, with 11 bases between the two germline ends. Germline values: CDR1 SGHRS, CDR2 YFSETQ.

The chain is built from TRBV5-1 and TRBJ1-2; D might be TRBD1 (5 bases). Sequencing was done on a sample of PBMCs or T cells enriched from blood (not recorded which). This clonotype was sampled from a woman aged 40 to 50 who had recovered from COVID-19. The CDR3 DNA sequence: TGCGCCAGCAGCTTGAGCGAGACAGTCTATGGCTACACCTTC. It encodes CASSLSETVYGYTF.